This entry lists 32 T cell receptor beta chains sequenced from one sample in a study of blood T cell repertoires in COVID-19 (dated by TCRdb to 2020 to 2021). Library prep was done by the immunoSEQ multiplex PCR assay. Here the immuneACCESS table is served through TCRdb, limited to in-frame sequences with V and J called. Missing clones are a known gap in these copies; in checked studies unresolved V genes cover under half, and the rest lacks a known reason. The table for this sample lists 150,000 to 200,000 clones; less than 90% of them were counted only once. Of the sample, about 14% is held by the ten largest clones. Sample: peripheral blood. The receptors shown here come from a woman in her seventies with COVID-19, enrolled during active disease.

This CDR3 is CSVEWGTSGINEQFF. The CDR3 DNA sequence: TGCAGCGTTGAATGGGGGACTAGCGGGATTAATGAGCAGTTCTTC. The rearrangement links TRBV29-1 to TRBJ2-1; 13 positions match TRBD2. The ends lost 2 bases at V and 7 bases at J; junction bases unmatched: 5. The CDR3 extends over 15 amino acids. Per germline, CDR1 SQVTM and CDR2 ANQGSEA.

The chain combines TRBV7-3 with TRBJ1-4; 8 bases align to TRBD1. J gave up 8 bases and V 4 bases, and 9 bases lay outside the gene matches. Germline V gene sequence: CDR1 SGHTA, CDR2 FQGTGA. CDR3 length equals 15 residues. CDR3 in DNA: TGTGCCAGCAGCTCCCAGGGGGCCGTTGTGGAAAAACTGTTTTTT. Translation gives CASSSQGAVVEKLFF. The whole variable domain, remainder taken from reference TRBV7-3 and TRBJ1-4, is GAGVSQTPSNKVTEKGKYVELRCDPISGHTALYWYRQSLGQGPEFLIYFQGTGAADDSGLPNDRFFAVRPEGSVSTLKIQRTERGDSAVYLCASSSQGAVVEKLFFGSGTQLSVL.

This clone was recorded at least ten times. The chain links TRBV28 to TRBJ2-7, with TRBD2 identical over 8 bases. This CDR3 contains 13 residues. Germline loops: CDR1 MDHEN, CDR2 SYDVKM. V was pared by 5 bases and J by 3 bases, with 3 bases of the junction left unmatched. CDR3 sequence (DNA): TGTGCCAGCAGTAGCGGGAGAGGCTACGAGCAGTACTTC. Residues: CASSSGRGYEQYF.

V usage is TRBV18 and J usage is TRBJ2-1, with D tentatively TRBD2 (5 bases). The CDR3 has 16 residues. V dropped 0 bases and J dropped 5 bases, with 14 bases sitting between them. Germline V CDR1 and CDR2: KGHSH, LQKENI. The CDR3, as DNA: TGTGCCAGCTCACCACCGGTCCTAGCAGGAAACAATGAGCAGTTCTTC. Protein product: CASSPPVLAGNNEQFF.

The chain uses TRBV7-9 and TRBJ2-3; D not certain. CDR1 and CDR2 (germline): SEHNR, FQNEAQ (reference sequence). V was pared by 5 bases and J by 4 bases, with 16 bases between. CDR3 length: 15 amino acids. The CDR3 protein is CASSRRLLESDTQYF. In DNA, the CDR3 is TGTGCCAGCAGCCGGCGCCTGCTAGAATCAGATACGCAGTATTTT.

This rearrangement joins TRBV28 to TRBJ1-6, with TRBD1 as a possible D gene (5 bases). V shed 10 bases and J shed 3 bases, with 13 bases lying between them. The CDR3 contains 14 residues. Germline V gives CDR1 MDHEN, CDR2 SYDVKM. In DNA form, the CDR3 reads TGTGCCACCGCGCAGGGCCTCTATAATTCACCCCTCCACTTT. Translated, it gives CATAQGLYNSPLHF.

The chain uses TRBV19 and TRBJ1-5; a possible D gene is TRBD1 (6 bases). The ends were cut back, 2 bases at V and 2 bases at J, with 10 bases in the middle. CDR3 length equals 15 residues. Per germline, CDR1 LNHDA and CDR2 SQIVND (reference sequence). CDR3 nucleotide sequence: TGTGCCAGTAGTATAAAGGGGGTTGGCAATCAGCCCCAGCATTTT. As protein: CASSIKGVGNQPQHF.

The gene calls are TRBV28 and TRBJ2-7; D is perhaps TRBD2 (7 bases). Germline V lookup: CDR1 MDHEN, CDR2 SYDVKM. With 6 bases removed from V and 6 bases from J, the gap between germline ends came to 18 bases. This CDR3 has 14 amino acids. The CDR3 region has the DNA TGTGCCAGCAGCCGGGGAGGGGGAAAAGTCGAGCAGTACTTC. This encodes CASSRGGGKVEQYF.

The V call is TRBV2, the J call TRBJ1-2; 9 bases line up with TRBD1. The length of the CDR3 is 15 residues. V lost 6 bases and J lost 2; bases outside the gene matches: 7. The germline V gene encodes CDR1 SNHLY and CDR2 FYNNEI. DNA of the CDR3: TGTGCCAGCAGACTCCTTGGACAGGGGAACTATGGCTACACCTTC. This gives the protein CASRLLGQGNYGYTF.

The rearrangement uses TRBV5-1 and TRBJ1-3; D unresolved. Trimming left V 0 bases short and J 0 bases short, with 19 bases between. Per germline, CDR1 SGHRS and CDR2 YFSETQ. The CDR3 has 19 amino acids. CDR3 amino acids: CASSLDSWAGRSSGNTIYF. CDR3 nucleotide sequence: TGCGCCAGCAGCTTGGATTCGTGGGCCGGGAGAAGCTCTGGAAACACCATATATTTT.

The rearrangement uses TRBV12-3 or TRBV12-4 and TRBJ1-1; D ambiguous. This CDR3 region has 12 residues. Trimming shortened V by 5 bases and J by 7 bases, and 11 bases separated the two germline ends. CDR3 protein: CASSTNTVEAFF. Written as DNA, the CDR3 is TGTGCCAGCAGTACTAACACCGTTGAAGCTTTCTTT.

The genes are TRBV3-1 (or the pseudogene TRBV3-2) and TRBJ2-7, with 7 positions matching TRBD1. J was trimmed by 2 bases and V by 4 bases; bases with no gene match: 5. The CDR3 runs 14 residues. Germline-derived CDR1 and CDR2 are LGHDT and YNNKEL (reference sequence). The CDR3 spells CASSLRQGPYEQYF. The CDR3 coding sequence is TGTGCCAGCAGCCTACGACAGGGCCCCTACGAGCAGTACTTC.

Note on this clone: This CDR3 is also generated by other DNA sequences in the sample. This chain connects TRBV9 to TRBJ2-5, with 8 positions matching TRBD2. The CDR3 totals 14 residues. Losses at the gene ends were 3 bases for V and 5 bases for J; bases not matched to a gene: 6. Germline V gene sequence: CDR1 SGDLS, CDR2 YYNGEE. Written as DNA, the CDR3 is TGTGCCAGCAGCGGAGGGACTAGAGGCGAGACCCAGTACTTC. This sequence encodes CASSGGTRGETQYF. Supplemented by reference TRBV9 and TRBJ2-5, the full variable domain reads DSGVTQTPKHLITATGQRVTLRCSPRSGDLSVYWYQQSLDQGLQFLIQYYNGEERAKGNILERFSAQQFPDLHSELNLSSLELGDSALYFCASSGGTRGETQYFGPGTRLLVL.

The V call is TRBV11-2, the J call TRBJ2-3, with 10 bases identical to TRBD2. V shed 3 bases and J 0 bases; nucleotides not matched to a gene: 0. The CDR3 extends over 15 amino acids. CDR1 is SGHAT and CDR2 is FQNNGV in the germline V gene. The CDR3 DNA sequence: TGTGCCAGCAGCTTGACTAGCGGGAGCACAGATACGCAGTATTTT. The encoded protein is CASSLTSGSTDTQYF.

This sequence joins TRBV24-1 and TRBJ2-7, with D unclear. The ends were cut back, 4 bases at V and 1 base at J, with 10 bases in the middle. The CDR3 totals 14 residues. CDR1 KGHDR and CDR2 SFDVKD come from the germline V gene. The CDR3 DNA reads as TGTGCCACCAGTGAAAGCCCTCATTCCTACGAGCAGTACGTC. Protein product: CATSESPHSYEQYV.

In its sample, this clone was seen once. This sequence joins TRBV2 and TRBJ2-3, with 10 bases aligning to TRBD1. This CDR3 has 14 amino acids. Trimming removed 6 bases from V and 4 bases from J; junction bases left unmatched: 4. The V gene's germline CDR1 is SNHLY and CDR2 FYNNEI. CDR3 loop: CASRGTGVADTQYF. CDR3 nucleotide sequence: TGTGCCAGCAGGGGGACAGGGGTAGCAGATACGCAGTATTTT.

This clone appeared a single time. V and J are TRBV6-5 and TRBJ2-1; 10 nucleotides align to TRBD1. Germline CDR1 MNHEY, CDR2 SVGAGI. Trimming took 2 bases from V and 9 from J; bases not matched to a gene: 7. The CDR3 extends over 15 amino acids. Here the CDR3 reads CASSYAGTGVTEQFF. The CDR3 DNA sequence: TGTGCCAGCAGTTACGCCGGGACAGGGGTGACTGAGCAGTTCTTC.

V usage is TRBV6-1 and J usage is TRBJ1-1, with D unclear. The V gene lost 1 base and the J gene lost 14 bases, with 14 bases spanning the gap. The CDR3 spans 12 residues. CDR1 MNHNS and CDR2 SASEGT come from the germline V gene. CDR3 coding DNA: TGTGCCAGCAGTGAAGGAGGCGGCCGTCTCTTCTTT. Encoded protein: CASSEGGGRLFF.

V gene TRBV5-1 combines with J gene TRBJ2-2; perhaps TRBD1 as D (6 bases). V gave up 7 bases and J gave up 7 bases, with 17 bases separating them. Germline CDR1 SGHRS, CDR2 YFSETQ. This CDR3 region has 14 residues. CDR3 loop: CASYLQGYSGELFF. The CDR3 DNA reads TGCGCCAGCTACCTCCAGGGGTATAGCGGGGAGCTGTTTTTT.

The chain couples TRBV19 to TRBJ1-5, with D unclear. This CDR3 contains 16 residues. Germline CDR1 is LNHDA and CDR2 is SQIVND (reference sequence). Between the trimmed V and J ends, which lost 3 bases and 2 bases, there was a span of 14 bases. CDR3 protein: CASSMVRGGGNQPQHF. The DNA for the CDR3 is TGTGCCAGTAGTATGGTTCGCGGAGGAGGCAATCAGCCCCAGCATTTT.

V usage is TRBV28 and J usage is TRBJ2-6; D not resolved. Germline-derived CDR1 and CDR2 are MDHEN and SYDVKM. V was shortened by 7 bases and J by 3 bases, with 19 bases between the two germline ends. This CDR3 is 17 amino acids long. Here the CDR3 reads CASTTVGRALGANVLTF. The DNA for the CDR3 is TGTGCCAGCACCACAGTGGGCCGCGCGCTTGGGGCCAACGTCCTGACTTTC.

V and J are TRBV7-8 and TRBJ2-1; 8 positions match TRBD1. J gave up 5 bases and V 1 base, and 4 bases lay outside the gene matches. The CDR3 totals 15 residues. Looked up from germline, CDR1 is SGHVS and CDR2 is FQNEAQ. The CDR3 DNA reads as TGTGCCAGCAGCTTAGTCCGGACAGGGAACAATGAGCAGTTCTTC. Translation: CASSLVRTGNNEQFF.

The chain joins TRBV3-1 (or the pseudogene TRBV3-2) to TRBJ2-3; 11 positions agree with TRBD2. V dropped 5 bases and J dropped 0; count of bases not matched to a gene: 4. CDR1 LGHDT and CDR2 YNNKEL come from the germline V gene (reference sequence). The CDR3 has 16 amino acids. The CDR3 bases are TGTGCCAGCAGCGCCCGACTAGCGGGGAGCACAGATACGCAGTATTTT. It codes for CASSARLAGSTDTQYF.

This chain uses TRBV6-5 with TRBJ1-1; D gene unclear. V was cut by 5 bases and J by 5 bases, with 9 bases left in between. Germline CDR1 and CDR2: MNHEY and SVGAGI. This CDR3 region has 12 residues. CDR3 residues: CASSPQWTEAFF. The CDR3 nucleotides are TGTGCCAGCAGTCCGCAGTGGACTGAAGCTTTCTTT.

The rearrangement links TRBV6-2 or TRBV6-3 to TRBJ2-5, with TRBD2 matching 14 bases. The CDR3 length is 15 residues. The V gene end was trimmed by 5 bases and the J gene end by 2 bases; junction bases not matched to a gene: 1. Germline V lookup: CDR1 MNHEY, CDR2 SVGEGT. The CDR3 sequence is CASSRLAGGQETQYF. The CDR3 DNA is TGTGCCAGCAGTAGACTAGCGGGGGGGCAAGAGACCCAGTACTTC.

CDR3 in amino acids: CASKPPGGNGYTF. CDR3 nucleotide sequence: TGTGCCAGCAAACCCCCGGGCGGGAATGGCTACACCTTC. The genes are TRBV6-5 and TRBJ1-2; D unclear. V lost 7 bases, J lost 6 bases, and 15 bases lay in between. This CDR3 contains 13 residues. The V gene's germline CDR1 is MNHEY and CDR2 SVGAGI.

The sample holds a few counts of this clone. The rearrangement uses TRBV24-1 and TRBJ1-2; D ambiguous. Germline V gives CDR1 KGHDR, CDR2 SFDVKD. The CDR3 is 13 residues long. The V and J ends lost 4 bases and 4 bases respectively, with 9 bases between them. CDR3 coding DNA: TGTGCCACCAGTGACGCAGCGACCTATGGCTACACCTTC. This translates into CATSDAATYGYTF.

This rearrangement joins TRBV2 to TRBJ2-5, with TRBD2 identical over 11 bases. Germline CDR1 and CDR2: SNHLY and FYNNEI. With 6 bases clipped from V and 2 bases from J, the junction kept 5 bases outside the gene matches. The CDR3 loop spans 15 amino acids. CDR3 DNA: TGTGCCAGCAGGGAGACTAGCGGGACTCAAGAGACCCAGTACTTC. Amino acids: CASRETSGTQETQYF.

This rearrangement joins TRBV29-1 to TRBJ2-1; D gene uncertain. Per the germline V gene, CDR1 is SQVTM and CDR2 is ANQGSEA. The V and J ends lost 4 bases and 3 bases respectively, with 13 bases between them. The CDR3 is 14 residues long. As DNA, the CDR3 is TGCAGCGTTGTCCCCGGTAGCTTCTACAATGAGCAGTTCTTC. It yields the protein CSVVPGSFYNEQFF.

The chain recombines TRBV30 with TRBJ1-2; no clear D gene. Germline CDR1 is GTSNPN and CDR2 is SVGIG (reference sequence). The V end lost 1 base, the J end lost 4 bases, and 10 bases lay between the germline ends. CDR3 length: 13 amino acids. CDR3 sequence (DNA): TGTGCCTGGAGTGAATCAGGTAGCTATGGCTACACCTTC. This gives the protein CAWSESGSYGYTF. Full variable domain (remainder filled in from reference TRBV30 and TRBJ1-2): SQTIHQWPATLVQPVGSPLSLECTVEGTSNPNLYWYRQAAGRGLQLLFYSVGIGQISSEVPQNLSASRPQDRQFILSSKKLLLSDSGFYLCAWSESGSYGYTFGSGTRLTVV.

There are a few counts of this clone. V usage is TRBV6-5 and J usage is TRBJ1-6; no clear D gene. The CDR3 is made up of 13 amino acids. Germline CDR1 MNHEY, CDR2 SVGAGI. The V end was cut by 7 bases, the J end by 5 bases, with 9 bases between. CDR3 loop: CASTALDNSPLHF. CDR3 in DNA: TGTGCCAGCACTGCGTTGGATAATTCACCCCTCCACTTT.

The CDR3: CASSLRGKQPQHF. CDR3 nucleotides: TGTGCCAGCAGCTTACGAGGGAAACAGCCCCAGCATTTT. This chain connects TRBV13 to TRBJ1-5; the D is unclear. The V and J ends lost 2 bases and 7 bases respectively, with 9 bases between them. The CDR3 is 13 amino acids. Germline CDR1 PRHDT, CDR2 FYEKMQ (reference sequence).